Listed below are T cell receptor beta chains from one sample, sequenced in a study of early T cells in non-severe SARS-CoV-2 infection. Via MiXCR, TCRdb re-called the 5' RACE reads, giving one row per CDR3 protein. Among about 59,000 distinct CDR3 sequences listed, 13% were seen once. The source material was whole blood, sampled at baseline. These receptors all come from an adult who was a healthcare worker with PCR-confirmed SARS-CoV-2 infection or an uninfected control (not recorded which). Both conserved end residues are part of each CDR3. The D gene is left open where the match is weak. For some rows the clone size is stated as once, few or many, or as a class when expanded; others skip it.

TRBD2	TRBJ2-1	NA	TRBV6-2/TRBV6-3	CASSYSGLAGGNEQFF	TGTGCCAGCAGTTACAGTGGACTAGCGGGAGGCAATGAGCAGTTCTTC
NA	TRBJ1-6	few	TRBV7-9	CASRAESSYNSPLHF	TGTGCCAGCAGAGCAGAGAGCTCCTATAATTCACCCCTCCACTTT
NA	TRBJ2-1	few	TRBV6-6	CASTGGLLTDEQFF	TGTGCCAGCACCGGAGGGCTCCTTACCGATGAGCAGTTCTTC
NA	TRBJ2-7	NA	TRBV10-2	CASSGLGAYEQYF	TGCGCCAGCAGTGGACTAGGCGCCTACGAGCAGTACTTC
TRBD2	TRBJ2-1	few	TRBV7-9	CASSLTGGPHGEQFF	TGTGCCAGCAGCTTAACGGGGGGGCCCCACGGCGAGCAGTTCTTC
TRBD2	TRBJ2-5	few	TRBV20-1	CSVDKGLAGGNQETQYF	TGCAGTGTCGACAAAGGACTAGCGGGGGGGAATCAAGAGACCCAGTACTTC
NA	TRBJ1-2	NA	TRBV9	CASATLAANYGYTF	TGTGCCAGCGCGACCCTCGCCGCTAACTATGGCTACACCTTC
NA	TRBJ1-3	many	TRBV4-3	CASSQQGPGNTIYF	TGCGCCAGCAGCCAACAAGGGCCTGGAAACACCATATATTTT
NA	TRBJ2-2	many	TRBV24-1	CATMSDYTGELFF	TGTGCCACCATGTCAGACTACACCGGGGAGCTGTTTTTT
NA	TRBJ1-5	many	TRBV28	CASSFGGRFQPQHF	TGTGCCAGCAGTTTCGGGGGTCGTTTTCAGCCCCAGCATTTT